The source of this T cell receptor (beta chain) is a study of T cells expressing NK-cell markers (dated by TCRdb to 2018 to 2020). Concerning the study at large: Three sorted T-cell subsets (CD3+CD56+NKG2C+, CD3+CD56+NKG2C- and CD3+CD56-NKG2C+) from several donors had their TCR beta-chain repertoires profiled. The libraries were sequenced on Illumina HiSeq 2000/2500, MiSeq or NextSeq, producing 2 x 150 bp reads. The eight sequenced donors were randomly selected healthy volunteers, three men and five women. Seven of the eight sequenced donors were HCMV-seropositive and one was HCMV-seronegative.

To determine HCMV serostatus, a commercial ELISA kit was used to detect HCMV-specific IgG in serum. Peripheral blood mononuclear cells were isolated from blood by Ficoll density gradient centrifugation. This sample was sequenced with an Illumina HiSeq 2000. The TCR beta cDNA libraries were made using 5'RACE template switching, a step that added both a universal primer site and unique molecular identifiers. cDNA synthesis was primed from the TCR beta constant segment, followed by two successive PCR amplification steps. In the authors' own workflow: MIGEC was used to demultiplex reads and group the reads by UMI, and MiTCR was used to assemble and quantify clonotypes. To exclude erroneous sequences, only TCR cDNA sequences supported by at least two reads were retained. The tcR package was used for downstream repertoire analysis, and clonotypes were matched between fractions using CDR3 nucleotide sequence together with V segment. VDJmatch was used to annotate antigen specificity against VDJdb, with one amino acid substitution in CDR3 permitted. After reprocessing by TCRdb, each CDR3 protein sequence is one entry, and no DNA is given. The authors' filters were not applied to this entry. This specimen's table enumerates 550,000 to 600,000 distinct CDR3 sequences. Jointly, the top ten make up roughly 3.5% of the sample.

Comment on this clonotype: This clone's antigen is unknown.

Study-wide conclusions, independent of this receptor: Those dominant clonotypes were again the most abundant among CD3+CD56-NKG2C+ cells in a handful of donors, at about 25-65%. In roughly six donors, the dominant CD3+CD56+NKG2C+ clonotypes were among the top 10 CD8+ clonotypes and accounted for roughly 1.0-8% of CD8+ T cells. Whether the expanded NKG2C-expressing T cell clones were specific for HCMV antigens was left unclear.

The CDR3 numbers 16 residues from cysteine through phenylalanine. Only the protein sequence is given. Based on the germline V gene, the CDR1 and CDR2 sequences are SGHRS and YFSETQ. The material sequenced was blood T cells: a sorted CD56 or NKG2C T cell subset, CD4+ or CD8+ T cells, or bulk PBMC T cells (not recorded which). Here the chain combines TRBV5-1 and TRBJ2-3; TCRdb selects TRBD1, and the lack of DNA leaves this call unchecked. The TCR was taken from a man aged 18 to 29 in good health. Donor details come from another sample of the same person, matched by shared clones. The encoded CDR3 is CASSTADRARADTQYF.